The clone carrying this T cell receptor (beta chain) was observed at least ten times. One end of the junction does not line up with germline, which may come from a read error. It was through 5'RACE template switching that TCR cDNA was made, with a universal primer site and UMIs added. One entry per CDR3 protein, called by TCRdb with MiXCR from the 5' RACE reads. The data contain 150,000 to 200,000 distinct CDR3 sequences, around 7% of them seen just once; the ten biggest clones take up under 3%. This sample is drawn from a study of T cells after yellow fever vaccination. This CDR3 has 15 residues. Germline V gives CDR1 SGHRS, CDR2 YFSETQ.

The sequence derives from a man aged 18 to 30 who received the YFV17D yellow fever vaccine. The chain uses TRBV5-1 and TRBJ1-3; D ambiguous. Sample: CD4+ T cells sorted from PBMCs, taken around 5 days after the first yellow fever vaccination. The DNA for the CDR3 is TGTGCCAGCAGTTTAGGCGGGAGCTCTGGAAACACCATATATTTT. Amino acid sequence: CASSLGGSSGNTIYF.